One and the same sample provided the 5 T cell receptor beta chains below, sequenced in a study of OX40 agonist ivuxolimab in advanced cancers. The method was immunoSEQ multiplex PCR; TCRdb's version includes in-frame clones alone and lacks a portion of them. Among tens of thousands of clones, 85% were seen once, and the ten largest hold roughly 0.8%. The material sequenced was CD4+ or CD8+ T cells sorted from blood, taken in a trial of the OX40 agonist ivuxolimab. These receptors came from an adult with an advanced solid tumor such as melanoma, head and neck, liver or kidney cancer.

The chain recombines TRBV6-5 with TRBJ2-1; tentatively, D is TRBD1 (6 bases). The CDR3 is 15 residues long. Trimming shortened V by 0 bases and J by 4 bases, and 10 bases separated the two germline ends. From germline, CDR1 is MNHEY and CDR2 SVGAGI. The DNA of the CDR3 is TGTGCCAGCAGTTACTCGGCAGGGGTGTACAATGAGCAGTTCTTC. This encodes CASSYSAGVYNEQFF.

The rearrangement links TRBV30 to TRBJ1-4; 8 positions match TRBD1. Germline V gene lookup returns CDR1 GTSNPN and CDR2 SVGIG (reference sequence). This CDR3 region has 12 residues. Trimming cost V 3 bases and J 13 bases; bases outside gene matches: 7. The CDR3 here is CAWRHTTGGLFF. The CDR3 bases are TGTGCCTGGAGACACACTACAGGGGGACTGTTTTTT.

The DNA for the CDR3 is TGTGCCAGCAGAACGAGCACAGGGGATAGTGGAAACACCATATATTTT. Encoded protein: CASRTSTGDSGNTIYF. The chain uses TRBV6-6 and TRBJ1-3, with 7 bases aligning to TRBD1. From germline, CDR1 is MNHNY and CDR2 SVGAGI (reference sequence). The CDR3 contains 16 residues. J lost 3 bases, V lost 6 bases, and 11 bases had no gene match.

The gene calls are TRBV7-2 and TRBJ2-2; no reliable D call. The V end lost 1 base, the J end lost 5 bases, and 8 bases lay between the germline ends. The V gene's germline CDR1 is SGHTA and CDR2 FQGNSA. The CDR3 runs 14 residues. This chain's CDR3 is CASSLDFSTGELFF. In DNA form, the CDR3 reads TGTGCCAGCAGCTTAGATTTCAGTACCGGGGAGCTGTTTTTT.

The J gene is TRBJ1-4, the V gene TRBV18; possible D gene TRBD1, 5 bases. V shed 0 bases and J shed 2 bases, with 10 bases lying between them. This CDR3 spans 16 amino acids. The V gene's germline CDR1 is KGHSH and CDR2 LQKENI. DNA of the CDR3: TGTGCCAGCTCACCACCCGGGGCGTCTACTAATGAAAAACTGTTTTTT. Encoded protein: CASSPPGASTNEKLFF.